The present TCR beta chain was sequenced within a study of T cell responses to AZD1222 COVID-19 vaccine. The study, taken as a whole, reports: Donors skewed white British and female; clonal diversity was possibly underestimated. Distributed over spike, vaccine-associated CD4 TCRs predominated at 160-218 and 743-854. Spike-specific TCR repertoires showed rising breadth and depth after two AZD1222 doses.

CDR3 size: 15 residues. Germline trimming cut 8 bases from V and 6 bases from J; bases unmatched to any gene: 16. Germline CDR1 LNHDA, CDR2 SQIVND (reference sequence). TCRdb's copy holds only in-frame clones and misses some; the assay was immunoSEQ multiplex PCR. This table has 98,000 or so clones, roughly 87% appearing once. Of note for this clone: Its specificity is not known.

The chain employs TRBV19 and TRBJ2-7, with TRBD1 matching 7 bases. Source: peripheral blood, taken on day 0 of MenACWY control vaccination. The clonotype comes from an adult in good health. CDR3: CASSGRQGYDSEQYF. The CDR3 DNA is TGTGCCAGTTCGGGCCGACAGGGTTACGATAGCGAGCAGTACTTC.